These T cell receptor beta chains were read from a single sample in a study. TCRdb redid the calling of the 5' RACE reads with MiXCR, one entry per CDR3 protein. Of approximately 53,000 distinct CDR3 sequences in the sample, around 26% were seen once. The sample comprised tumor-infiltrating memory CD4+ T cells sorted from the breast tumor. The receptors were sampled from a female donor with breast cancer. CDR3s include the opening cysteine and the closing phenylalanine or tryptophan. D genes are given only for firm matches. Rows give clone size only sometimes, using once, few, many, or a class for an expanded clone.

J gene,V gene,clone size,D gene,CDR3 DNA,CDR3 protein
TRBJ1-1,TRBV6-1,-,-,TGTGCCAGCAGTGATGTGGGGGCGGGCACTGAAGCTTTCTTT,CASSDVGAGTEAFF
TRBJ2-1,TRBV4-1,-,-,TGCGCCAGCAGCACTCAAAAAGGTGGCTCCTACAATGAGCAGTTCTTC,CASSTQKGGSYNEQFF
TRBJ2-1,TRBV5-4,-,TRBD2,TGTGCCAGCAGCTTAGCTCGCGGGAGGGCCAGTGAGCAGTTCTTC,CASSLARGRASEQFF
TRBJ2-1,TRBV12-3/TRBV12-4,many,-,TGTGCCAGCACCCTCGTGGCGGGGGCCACCTACAATGAGCAGTTCTTC,CASTLVAGATYNEQFF
TRBJ2-4,TRBV7-2,-,TRBD2,TGTGCCAGCAGCTTAGGGACTAGTGCGAACATTCAGTACTTC,CASSLGTSANIQYF
TRBJ2-1,TRBV28,few,TRBD2,TGTGCCAGCAGTTTACCCGGGACTAGGTTACACGAGCAGTTCTTC,CASSLPGTRLHEQFF
TRBJ2-3,TRBV27,-,-,TGTGCCAGCAGAAAAGGGGGAACTAAAGATACGCAGTATTTT,CASRKGGTKDTQYF
TRBJ1-5,TRBV6-2/TRBV6-3,-,-,TGTGCCAGCAGTCATGGGCAGCAGCCCCAGCATTTT,CASSHGQQPQHF
TRBJ1-2,TRBV20-1,many,-,TGCAGTGCCCAGTATACTGGCGGCTACACCTTC,CSAQYTGGYTF
TRBJ2-1,TRBV4-3,-,TRBD2,TGCGCCAGCAGCAAAGCCCAGACTAGCCCCAATGAGCAGTTCTTC,CASSKAQTSPNEQFF
TRBJ2-7,TRBV15,-,-,TGTGCCACCAGCAAAGTCATGGGACCGATCTACGAGCAGTACTTC,CATSKVMGPIYEQYF
TRBJ1-1,TRBV11-2,-,-,TGTGCCAGCAGTCTCACACCGAACACTGAAGCTTTCTTT,CASSLTPNTEAFF
TRBJ2-6,TRBV5-1,few,-,TGCGCCAGCAGCCCCCCCATAGGGGCCAACGTCCTGACTTTC,CASSPPIGANVLTF
TRBJ2-7,TRBV18,few,-,TGTGCCAGCTCACCACCCGAATCTCTCTCCGAGCAGTACTTC,CASSPPESLSEQYF
TRBJ2-1,TRBV5-1,many,TRBD2,TGCGCCAGCAGCTCATGGACTAGCGGGAGTCTTTCCTACAATGAGCAGTTCTTC,CASSSWTSGSLSYNEQFF
TRBJ2-1,TRBV29-1,-,-,TGCAGCGTGGAAGACAATGAGCAGTTCTTC,CSVEDNEQFF
TRBJ2-3,TRBV7-3,few,-,TGTGCCAGCAGCCCGGAGGTCAGCACAGATACGCAGTATTTT,CASSPEVSTDTQYF
TRBJ1-6,TRBV14,medium-sized,-,TGTGCCAGCAGCCAAGATCTCTCCCAGGGGTCACCCCTCCACTTT,CASSQDLSQGSPLHF
TRBJ2-1,TRBV5-1,medium-sized,TRBD1,TGCGCCAGCAGCTTACAGGGGAATGAGCAGTTCTTC,CASSLQGNEQFF
TRBJ2-1,TRBV9,few,TRBD1,TGTGCCAGCAACTTTTTGGGGGGACAGGGGGATGAGCAGTTCTTC,CASNFLGGQGDEQFF
TRBJ2-1,TRBV5-1,-,-,TGCGCCAGCAGCTGGCCCCAGGGGGGGGGCCGCTACAATGAGCAGTTCTTC,CASSWPQGGGRYNEQFF
TRBJ2-3,TRBV7-2,-,TRBD1,TGTGCCAGCAGCGATACGGGACAGGCATTTAGGACGCAGTATTTT,CASSDTGQAFRTQYF
TRBJ2-1,TRBV5-1,few,TRBD1,TGCGCCAGCAGCTCCCAGACAGGGGGTAGGGATGAGCAGTTCTTC,CASSSQTGGRDEQFF
TRBJ2-3,TRBV20-1,few,TRBD2,TGCAGTGCCCAAGTAGCGGGAGCGGATACGCAGTATTTT,CSAQVAGADTQYF